Reported below is one T cell receptor (beta chain). What it binds is not known. Other DNA sequences in this sample translate to the same CDR3. The data originate from a study of a mutant IDH1 vaccine in newly diagnosed glioma. The V gene's germline CDR1 is LNHDA and CDR2 SQIVND (reference sequence). V was trimmed by 1 base and J by 3 bases, leaving 7 bases between them. The CDR3 is made up of 13 amino acids. Method: immunoSEQ multiplex PCR; TCRdb's copy keeps in-frame clones and lacks some. The table has 100,000 to 150,000 clones, 80% seen once. Documented time point: week 11, during vaccination. Vaccine doses each comprised 300 ug of mutant IDH1 20-mer peptide, with topical imiquimod. Every donor had a new WHO grade 3 or 4 astrocytoma that was IDH1-mutant, with loss of nuclear ATRX.

V and J are TRBV19 and TRBJ2-7; no definite D call. Sequencing was performed on PBMCs, taken from a glioma patient whose treatment included an IDH1 peptide vaccine. The TCR comes from a man in his forties or fifties with glioma. The CDR3 protein is CASSIGGSYEQYF. The DNA of the CDR3 is TGTGCCAGTAGTATAGGCGGCAGCTACGAGCAGTACTTC. Variable domain in full (rest from reference TRBV19 and TRBJ2-7): DGGITQSPKYLFRKEGQNVTLSCEQNLNHDAMYWYRQDPGQGLRLIYYSQIVNDFQKGDIAEGYSVSREKKESFPLTVTSAQKNPTAFYLCASSIGGSYEQYFGPGTRLTVT.